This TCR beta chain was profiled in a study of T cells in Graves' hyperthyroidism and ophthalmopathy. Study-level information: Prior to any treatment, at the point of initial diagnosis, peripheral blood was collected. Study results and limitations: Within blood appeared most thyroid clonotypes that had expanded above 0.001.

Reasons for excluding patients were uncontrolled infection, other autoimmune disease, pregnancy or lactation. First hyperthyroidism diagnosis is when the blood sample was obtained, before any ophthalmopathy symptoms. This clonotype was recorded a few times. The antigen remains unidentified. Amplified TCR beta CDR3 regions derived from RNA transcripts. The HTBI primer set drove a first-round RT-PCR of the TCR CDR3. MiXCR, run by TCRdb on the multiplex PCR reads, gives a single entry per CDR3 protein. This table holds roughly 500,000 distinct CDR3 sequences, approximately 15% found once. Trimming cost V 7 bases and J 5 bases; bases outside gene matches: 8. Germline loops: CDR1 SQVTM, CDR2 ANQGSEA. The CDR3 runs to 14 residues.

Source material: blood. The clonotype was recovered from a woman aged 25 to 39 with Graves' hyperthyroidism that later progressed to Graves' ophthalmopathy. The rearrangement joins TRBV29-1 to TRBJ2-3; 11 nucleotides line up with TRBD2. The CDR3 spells CSAWGLADLDTQYF. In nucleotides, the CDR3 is TGCAGCGCCTGGGGACTAGCGGACTTAGATACGCAGTATTTT.